The source of this T cell receptor beta chain is a study of T-cell reconstitution after alpha-beta-depleted transplantation in children (dated by TCRdb to 2015 to 2016). In terms of the full investigation: T-cell immune reconstitution after TCRalphabeta/CD19-depleted allogeneic hematopoietic cell transplantation in children was quantitatively tracked in the study by means of TCR repertoire profiling.

The CDR3 runs 16 residues from the cysteine to the phenylalanine. Only the CDR3 region is kept as DNA, spanning 48 bases read in frame from base 1. Trimmed from V: 4 bases; trimmed from J: 5 bases; junction bases lacking a gene match: 10. CDR1 SGHVS and CDR2 FNYEAQ are derived from the germline V gene. This clonotype has just a few counts. Its antigen is still unknown. One base away there is no much larger clone; base qualities are not given. The library was produced with PCR. Reads for this sample came from an Illumina HiSeq 2500. Molecular barcoding was employed in the preparation of TCR libraries, with unique molecular identifiers being used to normalize TCRbeta repertoire quantification. TCRdb reprocessing: public reads trimmed at Q25 with fastp, clones called with MiXCR, in-frame beta chains kept. Identical CDR3 proteins give one entry, which carries the most common genes and DNA. The sample contains approximately 350,000 distinct CDR3 sequences, 10% of them found a single time. Jointly, the top ten make up roughly 2.5% of the sample.

The receptor chain draws on TRBV7-6 and TRBJ2-3; 9 bases in the junction line up with TRBD2. The receptor was derived from a human donor who donated a stem cell graft to a child with acute lymphoblastic leukemia. The sequenced sample was PBMCs from the stem cell graft donor, obtained from the stem cell graft. The DNA reads as follows: TGTGCCAGCAGCTCTCTAGCGGGACCGCCTGGAGATACGCAGTATTTT. It is translated as CASSSLAGPPGDTQYF. The full variable domain, completed from the reference TRBV7-6 and TRBJ2-3 proteins outside the CDR3, reads GAGVSQSPRYKVTKRGQDVALRCDPISGHVSLYWYRQALGQGPEFLTYFNYEAQQDKSGLPNDRFSAERPEGSISTLTIQRTEQRDSAMYRCASSSLAGPPGDTQYFGPGTRLTVL.